These 22 T cell receptor beta chains came from one sample sequenced in a study of tumor and adjacent non-tumor tissue in lung cancer. Three rounds of nested PCR, following a modified ARM-PCR protocol, produced the TCRbeta library. From the multiplex PCR reads, TCRdb called clonotypes with MiXCR, one entry per CDR3 protein. The repertoire includes approximately 65,000 distinct CDR3 sequences, almost 60% of them detected once, and around 21% sits in the top ten. This sample's RNA came from whole unsorted tissue. Sample: lung tumor tissue. These receptors were taken from a middle-aged man with non-small cell lung cancer.

This clonotype was detected a few times. The chain employs TRBV19 and TRBJ2-1; D might be TRBD1 or TRBD2, each matching 6 bases. V was trimmed by 7 bases and J by 5 bases, leaving 18 bases between them. The CDR3 contains 15 residues. Germline V gives CDR1 LNHDA, CDR2 SQIVND (reference sequence). This CDR3 is CASKMGAGIHNEQFF. DNA of the CDR3: TGTGCCAGTAAAATGGGGGCGGGGATCCACAATGAGCAGTTCTTC.

This clonotype was seen more than once but under ten times. The V gene is TRBV28, the J gene TRBJ2-7, with D perhaps matching TRBD1 or TRBD2 (6 bases each). This CDR3 region has 14 residues. The germline V gene has CDR1 MDHEN and CDR2 SYDVKM. The germline V and J ends were trimmed by 11 bases and 2 bases, with 19 bases remaining between them. For the CDR3, the DNA is TGTGCCGGCAATTTAGTCGGGGGCCCCTACGAGCAGTACTTC. As protein: CAGNLVGGPYEQYF.

As regards this clonotype: Compared with germline, one end of the junction differs, possibly owing to a read error. CDR3 bases: TGTGCCAGCAGTCTCAATGAGGGGACACTCTATGGCCACACCTTC. It translates to CASSLNEGTLYGHTF. The rearrangement uses TRBV12-3 or TRBV12-4 and TRBJ1-2, with D possibly being TRBD1 (6 bases). CDR3 length: 15 residues.

As to this clonotype: This could be a read error, since a much larger clone is one nucleotide away. The chain links TRBV4-1 to TRBJ1-5, with 9 nucleotides matching TRBD1. Germline loops: CDR1 MGHRA, CDR2 YSYEKL. The CDR3 has 16 residues. CDR3 protein: CSSSHEDRGENQPQHF. As DNA, the CDR3 is TGCTCCAGCAGCCACGAGGACAGGGGTGAGAATCAGCCCCAGCATTTT.

This clonotype was found once. At one end the junction does not follow the germline gene, possibly because of a read error. J is TRBJ2-2 and V is TRBV20-1, with D possibly matching TRBD2 (5 bases). Germline CDR1 reads DFQATT; CDR2 reads SNEGSKA (reference sequence). The CDR3 spans 13 residues. The CDR3 bases are TGCATTGTTAGTAACGGGAACACCAGGGAGCTGTTTTTT. Protein product: CIVSNGNTRELFF.

This clonotype was seen a handful of times. This could be a read error, since a much larger clone is one nucleotide away. The rearrangement links TRBV6-5 to TRBJ1-2; no reliable D call. Germline lookup yields CDR1 MNHEY and CDR2 SVGAGI. This CDR3 has 13 amino acids. V was clipped by 2 bases and J by 5 bases, with 9 bases between them. CDR3 DNA: TGTGCCAGCAGTTACAAACATGGGTATGGCTACACCTTC. Translating it yields CASSYKHGYGYTF.

This chain's CDR3 is CASGLGGVTGELFF. The CDR3 DNA follows: TGTGCCAGTGGTTTAGGCGGGGTCACCGGGGAGCTGTTTTTT. The chain combines TRBV11-3 with TRBJ2-2; maybe TRBD2 (6 bases). Trimming took off 9 bases at V and 4 bases at J, with 15 bases between the two ends. The CDR3 extends over 14 amino acids. Germline CDR1 is SGHNT and CDR2 is YENEEA.

This clonotype came up once. One end of the junction is discordant with germline, which a read error may explain. The V and J genes are TRBV10-3 and TRBJ1-3, with a weak D call TRBD1 (6 bases). The CDR3 consists of 14 residues. CDR1 and CDR2 from the germline V gene are ENHRY and SYGVKD. The CDR3 DNA reads as TGTGCCATCAGACAGGGCTACTCTGGAAACGCCATATATTTC. Translating gives CAIRQGYSGNAIYF.

This chain connects TRBV5-1 to TRBJ1-6; 7 nucleotides line up with TRBD1. The germline gives CDR1 SGHRS, CDR2 YFSETQ. The CDR3 has 17 residues. J gave up 4 bases and V 4 bases, and 11 bases lay outside the gene matches. The CDR3 spells CASSIWRQGSYNSPLHF. Here the CDR3 DNA reads TGCGCCAGCAGCATTTGGAGACAGGGCAGTTATAATTCACCCCTCCACTTT.

This clonotype was detected once. In this CDR3 the conserved last residue, phenylalanine or tryptophan, is missing, so a read error is likely. This rearrangement joins TRBV11-1 to TRBJ1-1; D possibly corresponds to TRBD1 (5 bases). CDR3 length: 14 residues. Per germline, CDR1 SGHAT and CDR2 FQDESV (reference sequence). The CDR3 is CVSSLITGNTEAFL. The CDR3 DNA follows: TGTGTCAGCAGCTTAATAACAGGGAACACTGAAGCTTTCCTT.

As to this clonotype: A single base separates this from a much larger clone, so it may be a read error. V usage is TRBV12-3 or TRBV12-4 and J usage is TRBJ2-5, with unresolved D. This CDR3 is 14 amino acids long. The CDR3 DNA sequence: TGTGCCAGCAGTTTATCGGCTACCCAAGAGACCCACTACTTC. It codes for CASSLSATQETHYF.

As concerns this clonotype: This may stem from a read error, because a much larger clone lies one nucleotide away. The V and J genes are TRBV5-1 and TRBJ2-3; the D gene could be TRBD1 or TRBD2 (5 bases each). The CDR3 spans 13 residues. The V end was cut by 4 bases, the J end by 4 bases, with 10 bases between. Germline assignment: CDR1 SGHRS and CDR2 YFSETQ. The CDR3 protein is CASSHLGADTQYF. As DNA, the CDR3 is TGCGCCAGCAGCCACCTGGGGGCAGATACGCAGTATTTT.

This chain links TRBV5-4 with TRBJ2-7, with D perhaps given as TRBD1 or TRBD2 (5 bases each). Germline-derived CDR1 and CDR2 are SGHNT and YYREEE (reference sequence). Trimming cost V 5 bases and J 3 bases, with 12 bases left between them. The CDR3 consists of 13 residues. The CDR3 is CASRVEGYYEQYF. In DNA form, the CDR3 reads TGTGCCAGCAGGGTAGAGGGGTACTACGAGCAGTACTTC.

On this clonotype itself: At one end the junction does not follow the germline gene, possibly because of a read error. Written as DNA, the CDR3 is TGCAGCGTTGCTCGACTGAGCTTCTACAATGAGCAGTTCTTT. This codes for CSVARLSFYNEQFF. The V call is TRBV29-1, the J call TRBJ2-1, with D unclear. Germline loops: CDR1 SQVTM, CDR2 ANQGSEA. The CDR3 extends over 14 amino acids.

Concerning this clonotype itself: This may be a read error: a much more frequent sequence differs by one nucleotide. The chain combines TRBV12-3 or TRBV12-4 with TRBJ1-1; weak D call: TRBD1 (5 bases). This CDR3 is built from 15 residues. Here the CDR3 DNA reads TGTGCCATCAGTTTAGCGGGGGGATCGAACACTGAAGCTTTCTTT. Translating gives CAISLAGGSNTEAFF.

On this clonotype itself: This may be a read error: a much more frequent sequence differs by one nucleotide. The rearrangement joins TRBV29-1 to TRBJ2-3, with no clear D. CDR1 and CDR2 (germline): SQVTM, ANQGSEA. The CDR3 is 15 amino acids. The CDR3 here is CSVEGQVRSIDTQYF. The CDR3 DNA follows: TGCAGCGTTGAAGGGCAGGTTCGGAGCATAGATACGCAGTATTTT.

The chain recombines TRBV29-1 with TRBJ2-7; D possibly corresponds to TRBD1 (6 bases). CDR1 and CDR2 from the germline V gene are SQVTM and ANQGSEA. This CDR3 is 11 amino acids long. CDR3 DNA: TGCAGTGTCTTCGTCAGGGGCGGGCAGTACTTC. This translates into CSVFVRGGQYF.

Regarding this clonotype: The CDR3 does not close with the conserved phenylalanine or tryptophan, likely indicating a read error. The V call is TRBV4-1, the J call TRBJ2-3; D gene unclear. CDR1 MGHRA and CDR2 YSYEKL come from the germline V gene. CDR3 length: 12 amino acids. The ends were cut back, 6 bases at V and 4 bases at J, with 8 bases in the middle. CDR3 coding DNA: TGCGCCAGCAGTTACCGACCAGATACGCAGTATTCT. Translated, it gives CASSYRPDTQYS.

This clonotype has ten or more counts. The rearrangement joins TRBV12-3 or TRBV12-4 to TRBJ2-2; 7 positions agree with TRBD1. CDR3 size: 11 residues. J was trimmed by 9 bases and V by 7 bases; bases with no gene match: 2. Here the CDR3 reads CASKQGWELFF. DNA for the CDR3: TGTGCCAGCAAACAGGGGTGGGAGCTGTTTTTT.

In regard to this clonotype: This CDR3 fails to terminate in the conserved phenylalanine or tryptophan, so it likely reflects a read error. This rearrangement joins TRBV6-5 to TRBJ2-2; 8 bases fit TRBD2. Germline-derived CDR1 and CDR2 are MNHEY and SVGAGI. V lost 6 bases, J lost 5 bases, and 8 bases stayed unmatched. The CDR3 is 15 amino acids. This CDR3 reads CASRTSGSETGELFL. CDR3 DNA sequence: TGTGCCAGCAGGACGAGCGGGAGTGAGACCGGGGAGCTGTTTTTA.

A remark on this clonotype: The junction and the germline gene differ at one end; a read error may be behind it. The chain carries TRBV5-4 and TRBJ2-3; 14 nucleotides agree with TRBD2. Germline CDR1 is SGHNT and CDR2 is YYREEE (reference sequence). This CDR3 comprises 19 residues. As DNA, the CDR3 is TGTACCAGCAGCTTAGGACTAGCGGGAGGTCCCCTCCGCACAGATACGCAGTATTTT. Amino acids: CTSSLGLAGGPLRTDTQYF.

On this clonotype: This could be a read error, since a much larger clone is one nucleotide away. The chain has TRBV13 and TRBJ1-2; unclear D gene. The CDR3 runs 11 residues. The V gene lost 5 bases and the J gene lost 6 bases, with 7 bases spanning the gap. Germline V lookup: CDR1 PRHDT, CDR2 FYEKMQ (reference sequence). The CDR3 reads CASSRMDGYTF. Here the CDR3 DNA reads TGTGCCAGCAGCCGCATGGATGGCTACACCTTC.